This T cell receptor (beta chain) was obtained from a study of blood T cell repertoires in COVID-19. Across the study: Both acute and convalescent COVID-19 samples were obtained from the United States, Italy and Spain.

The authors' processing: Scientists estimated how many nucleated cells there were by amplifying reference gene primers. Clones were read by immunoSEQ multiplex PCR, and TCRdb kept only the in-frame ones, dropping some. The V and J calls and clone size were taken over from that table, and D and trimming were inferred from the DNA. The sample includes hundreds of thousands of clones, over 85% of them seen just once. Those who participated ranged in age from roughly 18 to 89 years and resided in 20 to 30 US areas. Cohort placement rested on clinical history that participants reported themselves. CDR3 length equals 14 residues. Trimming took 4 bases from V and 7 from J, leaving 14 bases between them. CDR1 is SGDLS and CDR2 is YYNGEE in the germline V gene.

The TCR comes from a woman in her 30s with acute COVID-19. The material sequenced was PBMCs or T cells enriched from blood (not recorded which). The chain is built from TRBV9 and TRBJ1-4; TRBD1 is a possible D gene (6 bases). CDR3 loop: CASSPGGAPEKLFF. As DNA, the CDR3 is TGTGCCAGCAGCCCCGGGGGGGCACCTGAAAAACTGTTTTTT.